The entry below gives a single T cell receptor (beta chain) sequence along with its context. These data come from a study of blood T cell repertoires in COVID-19. Study-level information: Acute and convalescent COVID-19 specimens originated in the United States, Italy and Spain. T cells, B-cell-depleted T cells, or PBMCs supplied cDNA or gDNA.

CDR3 length: 15 residues. V lost 7 bases and J lost 3; bases outside the gene matches: 11. Germline V gene data show CDR1 as MDHEN and CDR2 as SYDVKM. As originally analysed: Amplifying reference gene primers gave estimates of nucleated cell counts. Only in-frame clones appear in the TCRdb table, and some are missing; sequencing was by immunoSEQ multiplex PCR. V and J calls and clone size are copied from that table; D and trimming were computed from the DNA. The data contain 75,000 to 80,000 clones, approximately 80% of them seen just once; the ten biggest clones take up about a sixth. V gene TRBV28 combines with J gene TRBJ1-2; 7 positions match TRBD1. Sequenced material: peripheral blood. The sequence was obtained from a woman aged 55-69 years with acute or convalescent COVID-19. In DNA, the CDR3 is TGTGCCAGCACCACGGGAGGGGGCATGGACTATGGCTACACCTTC. Translation: CASTTGGGMDYGYTF.